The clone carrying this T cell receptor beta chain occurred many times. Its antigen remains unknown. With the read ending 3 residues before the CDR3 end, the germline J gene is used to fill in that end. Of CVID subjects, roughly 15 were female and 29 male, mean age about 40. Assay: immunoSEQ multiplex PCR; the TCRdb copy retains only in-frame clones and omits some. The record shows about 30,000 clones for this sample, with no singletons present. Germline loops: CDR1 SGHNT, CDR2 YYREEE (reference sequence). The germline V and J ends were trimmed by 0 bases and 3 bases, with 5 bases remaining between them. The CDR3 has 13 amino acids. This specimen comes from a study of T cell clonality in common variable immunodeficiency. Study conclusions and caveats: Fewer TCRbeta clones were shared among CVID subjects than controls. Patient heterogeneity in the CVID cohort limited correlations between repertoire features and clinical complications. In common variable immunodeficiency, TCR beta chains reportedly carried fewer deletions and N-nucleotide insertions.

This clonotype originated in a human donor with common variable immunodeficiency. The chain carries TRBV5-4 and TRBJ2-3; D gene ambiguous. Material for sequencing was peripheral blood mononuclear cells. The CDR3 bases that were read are TGTGCCAGCAGCTTGGCGGGTACAGATACG. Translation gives CASSLAGTDT. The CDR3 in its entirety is CASSLAGTDTQYF.